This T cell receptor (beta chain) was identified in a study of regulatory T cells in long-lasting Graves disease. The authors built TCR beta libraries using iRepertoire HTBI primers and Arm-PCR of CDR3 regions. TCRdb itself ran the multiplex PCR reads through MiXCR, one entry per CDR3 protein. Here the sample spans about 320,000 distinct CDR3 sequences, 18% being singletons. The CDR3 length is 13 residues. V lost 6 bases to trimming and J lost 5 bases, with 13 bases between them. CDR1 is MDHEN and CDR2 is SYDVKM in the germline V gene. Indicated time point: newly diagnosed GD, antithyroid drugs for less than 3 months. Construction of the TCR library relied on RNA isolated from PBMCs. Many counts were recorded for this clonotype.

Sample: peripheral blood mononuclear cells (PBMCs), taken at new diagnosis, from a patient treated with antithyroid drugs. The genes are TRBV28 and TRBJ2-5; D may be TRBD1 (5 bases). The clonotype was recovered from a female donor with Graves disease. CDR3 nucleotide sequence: TGTGCCAGCAGAAGACAGCACCCCGAGACCCAGTACTTC. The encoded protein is CASRRQHPETQYF.